This record concerns one T cell receptor (beta chain) sequence. This specimen comes from a study of CD8+ T cells in alopecia areata. V was clipped by 2 bases and J by 5 bases; unmatched bases: 6. CDR1 and CDR2 from the germline V gene are SGDLS and YYNGEE. The CDR3 is 16 residues long. Extracted from the samples, RNA was reverse transcribed into cDNA to serve as the sequencing template. Sequencing was performed with immunoSEQ multiplex PCR; in TCRdb, only in-frame clones are kept and a portion is missing. This repertoire shows roughly 200,000 clones, 40% to 65% found once; its top ten account for about a tenth. As for treatment: oral pan-JAK inhibitor, 5-10 mg twice daily.

The TCR comes from a human donor with alopecia areata. Sequenced material: CD8+ T cells sorted from blood, taken at week 24, from a patient treated with tofacitinib. The gene calls are TRBV9 and TRBJ2-1, with 11 bases identical to TRBD2. Written as DNA, the CDR3 is TGTGCCAGCAGCGTGGCAACTAGCGGGGGCAACAATGAGCAGTTCTTC. Translation: CASSVATSGGNNEQFF.